One sample yielded the 30 T cell receptor beta chains listed below, sequenced in a study of T cell clones after liver transplantation. Generated by immunoSEQ multiplex PCR, the TCRdb table keeps only in-frame clones and is missing some. The repertoire holds around 120,000 clones, with approximately 90% as singletons. This sample comprised CD4+ T cells from blood, obtained 12 months after liver transplant. The source of these receptors is a human patient who received a liver transplant. The graft donor may account for some of the T cells.

Of note for this clone: The identical CDR3 is also encoded by other nucleotide sequences in the sample. This chain connects TRBV5-1 to TRBJ2-7; D is unclear. This CDR3 is built from 13 residues. Germline V gene sequence: CDR1 SGHRS, CDR2 YFSETQ. The germline V and J ends were trimmed by 4 bases and 1 base, with 9 bases remaining between them. The CDR3 sequence: CASSPLGSYEQYF. For the CDR3, the DNA is TGCGCCAGCAGCCCGCTGGGGTCCTACGAGCAGTACTTC. The full variable domain, completed using reference TRBV5-1 and TRBJ2-7, is KAGVTQTPRYLIKTRGQQVTLSCSPISGHRSVSWYQQTPGQGLQFLFEYFSETQRNKGNFPGRFSGRQFSNSRSEMNVSTLELGDSALYLCASSPLGSYEQYFGPGTRLTVT.

V is TRBV14 and J is TRBJ1-2; D is ambiguous. From germline, CDR1 is SGHDN and CDR2 FVKESK. CDR3 size: 16 residues. V was shortened by 1 base and J by 3 bases, with 15 bases between the two germline ends. Written as DNA, the CDR3 is TGTGCCAGCAGCCAAGGTTGGTTCGGGCAGGACTATGGCTACACCTTC. As protein: CASSQGWFGQDYGYTF.

This clone was found once. The rearrangement uses TRBV29-1 and TRBJ2-2; 14 nucleotides align to TRBD2. Germline CDR1 and CDR2: SQVTM and ANQGSEA. Trimming took 6 bases from V and 6 from J; bases not matched to a gene: 6. The CDR3 sequence is 15 residues long. The CDR3 nucleotides read TGCAGCGTCCCATTGACTAGCGGGAGGGCCGGGGAGCTGTTTTTT. As protein: CSVPLTSGRAGELFF.

The chain links TRBV7-9 to TRBJ2-2; D may be TRBD2 (6 bases). V lost 9 bases, J lost 4 bases, and 15 bases lay in between. CDR3 size: 14 residues. Germline CDR1 SEHNR, CDR2 FQNEAQ (reference sequence). The DNA of the CDR3 is TGTGCCAGGGGGACGGGACTTATCACCGGGGAGCTGTTTTTT. Residues: CARGTGLITGELFF.

The table lists this clone with a few counts. The chain links TRBV2 to TRBJ1-2, with a weak D call TRBD1 (6 bases). This CDR3 has 15 residues. Germline V gene data show CDR1 as SNHLY and CDR2 as FYNNEI. Trimming removed 6 bases at V and 0 bases at J, with 14 bases between. CDR3 residues: CASSPRTDSNYGYTF. CDR3 nucleotide sequence: TGTGCCAGCAGCCCCAGGACAGATTCTAACTATGGCTACACCTTC.

This sequence joins TRBV5-1 and TRBJ2-7, with 7 bases lining up with TRBD1. Losses at the gene ends were 4 bases for V and 2 bases for J; bases not matched to a gene: 6. The length of the CDR3 is 14 residues. CDR1 and CDR2 (germline): SGHRS, YFSETQ. CDR3 nucleotides: TGCGCCAGCAGCGAAGGGGACAGCCCCTACGAGCAGTACTTC. Translating gives CASSEGDSPYEQYF.

The rearrangement uses TRBV9 and TRBJ1-3, with D possibly matching TRBD1 (5 bases). CDR1 is SGDLS, CDR2 YYNGEE, per germline. Trimming removed 0 bases at V and 0 bases at J, with 19 bases between. This CDR3 contains 19 residues. CDR3: CASSVGGVFDPHSGNTIYF. In DNA form, the CDR3 reads TGTGCCAGCAGCGTAGGGGGGGTCTTCGACCCCCACTCTGGAAACACCATATATTTT.

This clone has a handful of counts. The CDR3 DNA reads TGTGCCAGCAGCCCCACGGGTAGGGGTTACGAGCAGTACTTC. The encoded protein is CASSPTGRGYEQYF. J is TRBJ2-7 and V is TRBV7-8, with D perhaps TRBD1 (5 bases). Germline CDR1 and CDR2: SGHVS and FQNEAQ. V gave up 5 bases and J gave up 4 bases, with 15 bases separating them. The CDR3 runs 14 residues.

This rearrangement joins TRBV4-3 to TRBJ2-2; the D gene is possibly TRBD1 (6 bases). Germline CDR1 is LGHNA and CDR2 is YSLEER. The CDR3 runs to 14 residues. The V end lost 3 bases, the J end lost 6 bases, and 11 bases lay between the germline ends. For the CDR3, the DNA is TGCGCCAGCAGCCAGCTTTCAGGGGCCGGGGAGCTGTTTTTT. Protein: CASSQLSGAGELFF.

DNA of the CDR3: TGTGCCAGCAGCTTATTGACAGGGTCGTGGGATACGCAGTATTTT. It codes for CASSLLTGSWDTQYF. The gene calls are TRBV11-2 and TRBJ2-3; 7 bases fit TRBD1. Germline V gene data show CDR1 as SGHAT and CDR2 as FQNNGV. The CDR3 loop spans 15 amino acids. Trimming cost V 2 bases and J 6 bases; bases outside gene matches: 8.

The V call is TRBV11-2, the J call TRBJ2-7; D is perhaps TRBD2 (5 bases). The CDR3 is made up of 18 amino acids. V was trimmed by 0 bases and J by 1 base, leaving 19 bases between them. In germline, CDR1 is SGHAT, CDR2 FQNNGV. The CDR3 protein is CASSLDRGWTGKSYEQYF. In DNA, the CDR3 is TGTGCCAGCAGCTTAGATAGAGGTTGGACCGGGAAATCCTACGAGCAGTACTTC.

The chain employs TRBV5-1 and TRBJ2-7, with a possible D match to TRBD1 (6 bases). The ends were cut back, 4 bases at V and 0 bases at J, with 17 bases in the middle. The CDR3 is 16 amino acids. CDR1 and CDR2 (germline): SGHRS, YFSETQ. Here the CDR3 DNA reads TGCGCCAGCAGCGCACGATGGACAGCCACCTCCTACGAGCAGTACTTC. As protein: CASSARWTATSYEQYF. The full variable domain, in which reference TRBV5-1 and TRBJ2-7 provide the parts outside the CDR3, is KAGVTQTPRYLIKTRGQQVTLSCSPISGHRSVSWYQQTPGQGLQFLFEYFSETQRNKGNFPGRFSGRQFSNSRSEMNVSTLELGDSALYLCASSARWTATSYEQYFGPGTRLTVT.

The V call is TRBV5-1, the J call TRBJ2-1; 7 bases are shared with TRBD2. Germline V lookup: CDR1 SGHRS, CDR2 YFSETQ. V lost 5 bases and J lost 0; bases outside the gene matches: 11. The CDR3 consists of 17 residues. CDR3 in DNA: TGCGCCAGCAGTTCTAGACTAGCTGAGAACTCCTACAATGAGCAGTTCTTC. It is translated as CASSSRLAENSYNEQFF.

The rearrangement links TRBV6-6 to TRBJ1-2; 7 bases align to TRBD1. CDR1 is MNHNY, CDR2 SVGAGI, per germline (reference sequence). The V and J ends lost 7 bases and 6 bases, in that order; junction bases with no gene match: 5. The CDR3 is 12 residues long. This CDR3 is CASNDRVNGYTF. CDR3 DNA: TGTGCCAGCAACGACAGGGTAAATGGCTACACCTTC.

The rearrangement joins TRBV15 to TRBJ1-3; 7 positions match TRBD1. The V and J ends lost 3 bases and 8 bases, in that order; junction bases with no gene match: 22. This CDR3 region has 19 residues. Germline V gene data show CDR1 as LNHNV and CDR2 as YYDKDF (reference sequence). Here the CDR3 DNA reads TGTGCCACCAGCAGCGATTCCCCAGGGCAGGGGGTCGGGAGGGACACCATATATTTT. It translates to CATSSDSPGQGVGRDTIYF.

This clone is a singleton in its sample. The rearrangement joins TRBV6-6 to TRBJ2-7, with 10 bases matching TRBD1. The CDR3 consists of 16 residues. Germline assignment: CDR1 MNHNY and CDR2 SVGAGI (reference sequence). With V trimmed by 6 bases and J by 6 bases, 14 bases remained unmatched. CDR3 loop: CASSPLPGTGVGEQYF. As DNA, the CDR3 is TGTGCCAGCAGCCCCCTGCCCGGGACAGGGGTAGGCGAGCAGTACTTC.

The chain combines TRBV19 with TRBJ1-2; 8 nucleotides line up with TRBD1. The CDR3 extends over 14 amino acids. Germline V gene data show CDR1 as LNHDA and CDR2 as SQIVND (reference sequence). Trimming cost V 5 bases and J 4 bases; bases outside gene matches: 6. The CDR3 DNA sequence: TGTGCCAGTAGTCCTCAGGGGGCCGGCTATGGCTACACCTTC. Protein product: CASSPQGAGYGYTF.

The V and J genes are TRBV5-1 and TRBJ2-3, with TRBD2 matching 8 bases. Germline CDR1 and CDR2: SGHRS and YFSETQ. With V trimmed by 0 bases and J by 1 base, 7 bases remained unmatched. The CDR3 is 17 amino acids. The CDR3 sequence: CASSLGPQTSGTDTQYF. CDR3 DNA: TGCGCCAGCAGCTTGGGCCCTCAGACTAGCGGCACAGATACGCAGTATTTT.

A word on this clone: Other DNA sequences in this specimen translate into the identical CDR3. V gene TRBV10-3 combines with J gene TRBJ1-4; unclear D gene. The germline gives CDR1 ENHRY, CDR2 SYGVKD. The CDR3 covers 12 residues. V shed 0 bases and J shed 8 bases, with 4 bases lying between them. This CDR3 reads CAISESGEKLFF. In DNA form, the CDR3 reads TGTGCCATCAGTGAGTCCGGGGAAAAACTGTTTTTT.

The chain joins TRBV5-1 to TRBJ1-1, with 7 positions matching TRBD1. The CDR3 has 15 amino acids. V was pared by 4 bases and J by 2 bases, with 8 bases of the junction left unmatched. Germline V gives CDR1 SGHRS, CDR2 YFSETQ. The CDR3 region has the DNA TGCGCCAGCAGCGAAAAACAGGGGTCTAACACTGAAGCTTTCTTT. Translation: CASSEKQGSNTEAFF.

V is TRBV27 and J is TRBJ1-5; 7 nucleotides line up with TRBD1. CDR3 size: 13 residues. J gave up 7 bases and V 3 bases, and 3 bases lay outside the gene matches. The V gene's germline CDR1 is MNHEY and CDR2 SMNVEV (reference sequence). CDR3 nucleotide sequence: TGTGCCAGCAGTTTGGACAGGACCCAGCCCCAGCATTTT. This translates into CASSLDRTQPQHF.

The V gene is TRBV18, the J gene TRBJ2-2; D is possibly TRBD1 (5 bases). The ends were cut back, 3 bases at V and 0 bases at J, with 14 bases in the middle. Germline V gene data show CDR1 as KGHSH and CDR2 as LQKENI. This CDR3 comprises 17 residues. DNA for the CDR3: TGTGCCAGCTCACCTCTTAACAGGCCCTCGAACACCGGGGAGCTGTTTTTT. Translating gives CASSPLNRPSNTGELFF.

The chain is built from TRBV4-3 and TRBJ2-1; D is unresolved. CDR3 size: 13 residues. The V end lost 0 bases, the J end lost 10 bases, and 10 bases lay between the germline ends. Per germline, CDR1 LGHNA and CDR2 YSLEER. In DNA form, the CDR3 reads TGCGCCAGCAGCCAAGAATGGCAGGAGGAGCAGTTCTTC. This encodes CASSQEWQEEQFF.

In its sample, this clone was seen once. The chain has TRBV28 and TRBJ2-1, with TRBD2 matching over 13 bases. The V segment lost 7 bases and the J segment 2 bases; nucleotides outside the gene matches: 11. This CDR3 spans 18 amino acids. The germline gives CDR1 MDHEN, CDR2 SYDVKM. CDR3 nucleotide sequence: TGTGCCAGCACCCCTGGGGGGACTAGCGGGGTAGCCTACAATGAGCAGTTCTTC. Translated: CASTPGGTSGVAYNEQFF.

The chain has TRBV28 and TRBJ2-5, with 8 nucleotides matching TRBD2. Germline V gene data show CDR1 as MDHEN and CDR2 as SYDVKM. Unmatched junction bases numbered 6, after V lost 5 bases and J lost 1 base. The CDR3 totals 15 residues. CDR3 bases: TGTGCCAGCAGTGGCGACAGCGGGGGCCAAGAGACCCAGTACTTC. It yields the protein CASSGDSGGQETQYF.

This clone was seen just once. V and J are TRBV7-2 and TRBJ2-4, with 13 bases lining up with TRBD2. The CDR3 is made up of 18 amino acids. Germline values: CDR1 SGHTA, CDR2 FQGNSA. V trimming: 8 bases; J trimming: 3 bases; junction bases outside the gene matches: 13. The CDR3, as DNA: TGTGCCAGCGGGCTCGGACTAGCGGGAGTCGGTGGCAAAAACATTCAGTACTTC. It specifies CASGLGLAGVGGKNIQYF.

The V call is TRBV18, the J call TRBJ2-1; 7 bases agree with TRBD2. J lost 7 bases, V lost 3 bases, and 15 bases had no gene match. The germline V gene encodes CDR1 KGHSH and CDR2 LQKENI. The CDR3 is made up of 17 amino acids. CDR3 loop: CASSPSLVGGGRNEQFF. CDR3 bases: TGTGCCAGCTCACCGTCCCTAGTCGGGGGAGGGAGAAATGAGCAGTTCTTC.

This clone has just a few counts. CDR3 DNA: TGTGCCAGCAGCTTACAGGTTGAGAAGACCCAGTACTTC. Translation gives CASSLQVEKTQYF. The chain carries TRBV7-8 and TRBJ2-5; D gene uncertain. The CDR3 covers 13 residues. Germline V gene lookup returns CDR1 SGHVS and CDR2 FQNEAQ. The V gene lost 2 bases and the J gene lost 6 bases, with 10 bases spanning the gap.

The rearrangement links TRBV10-1 to TRBJ2-1; D unclear. The CDR3 is 15 amino acids. Trimming pared 6 bases from V and 3 bases from J, leaving 15 bases between. Germline V gene sequence: CDR1 WNHNN, CDR2 SYGVQD (reference sequence). Here the CDR3 DNA reads TGCGCCAGCAGCGAAATCGGCGAATTCTACAATGAGCAGTTCTTC. Amino acids: CASSEIGEFYNEQFF.

The chain has TRBV5-6 and TRBJ1-4; TRBD1 aligns across 10 bases. The CDR3 consists of 15 residues. J gave up 10 bases and V 1 base, and 7 bases lay outside the gene matches. The germline CDR1 and CDR2 sequences are SGHDT and YYEEEE. CDR3 loop: CASSLRGQGGGKLFF. DNA for the CDR3: TGTGCCAGCAGCTTGCGTGGACAGGGGGGAGGAAAACTGTTTTTT. Supplemented by reference TRBV5-6 and TRBJ1-4, the full variable domain reads DAGVTQSPTHLIKTRGQQVTLRCSPKSGHDTVSWYQQALGQGPQFIFQYYEEEERQRGNFPDRFSGHQFPNYSSELNVNALLLGDSALYLCASSLRGQGGGKLFFGSGTQLSVL.